These 30 T cell receptor beta chains came from one sample sequenced in a study of blood T cells in healthy people across ages. It was with a sample-barcoded 5' primer and a J-beta primer mix that a second PCR of roughly 6 to 12 cycles was run. TCRdb reprocessed the 5' RACE reads with MiXCR, giving one entry per CDR3 protein. The table lists about 620,000 distinct CDR3 sequences, 20% to 25% of them singletons. The sample consisted of blood. The receptors originated from a man between 65 and 85 years old in good health.

V and J are TRBV6-2 or TRBV6-3 and TRBJ2-6; 8 nucleotides agree with TRBD1. The length of the CDR3 is 17 residues. J lost 2 bases, V lost 4 bases, and 7 bases had no gene match. Germline CDR1 MNHEY, CDR2 SVGEGT. The CDR3 protein is CASSSDRESPGANVLTF. CDR3 sequence (DNA): TGTGCCAGCAGTTCGGACAGGGAGTCCCCTGGGGCCAACGTCCTGACTTTC.

The chain uses TRBV18 and TRBJ1-5; D unclear. V was pared by 3 bases and J by 5 bases, with 8 bases between. Germline CDR1 is KGHSH and CDR2 is LQKENI. The CDR3 is 13 amino acids. The CDR3 nucleotides are TGTGCCAGCTCACCCACTACGGATCAGCCCCAGCATTTT. Protein: CASSPTTDQPQHF. The complete variable domain, with remaining parts taken from reference TRBV18 and TRBJ1-5, reads NAGVMQNPRHLVRRRGQEARLRCSPMKGHSHVYWYRQLPEEGLKFMVYLQKENIIDESGMPKERFSAEFPKEGPSILRIQQVVRGDSAAYFCASSPTTDQPQHFGDGTRLSIL.

The chain combines TRBV5-5 with TRBJ1-1; TRBD1 is a possible D gene (6 bases). Germline CDR1 is SGHKS and CDR2 is YYEKEE (reference sequence). This CDR3 has 14 amino acids. The V end was cut by 4 bases, the J end by 5 bases, with 15 bases between. In nucleotides, the CDR3 is TGTGCCAGCAGCCTGGGGGCCCCGATAACTGAAGCTTTCTTT. Protein: CASSLGAPITEAFF.

There are a few counts of this clonotype. The chain couples TRBV28 to TRBJ2-2; 7 nucleotides agree with TRBD2. The CDR3 spans 15 residues. V dropped 5 bases and J dropped 2; count of bases not matched to a gene: 5. Germline lookup yields CDR1 MDHEN and CDR2 SYDVKM. This chain's CDR3 is CASSSGTKNTGELFF. The CDR3 nucleotides are TGTGCCAGCAGTAGCGGGACCAAAAACACCGGGGAGCTGTTTTTT.

This clonotype has only a few counts. V and J are TRBV6-6 and TRBJ2-5, with D maybe TRBD1 (5 bases). The V end lost 4 bases, the J end lost 5 bases, and 11 bases lay between the germline ends. Germline V lookup: CDR1 MNHNY, CDR2 SVGAGI (reference sequence). The CDR3 has 13 amino acids. The CDR3 DNA reads as TGTGCCAGCAGTTCCGAGACAGTGGAGACCCAGTACTTC. This gives the protein CASSSETVETQYF.

This clonotype was picked up a small number of times. The V call is TRBV10-3, the J call TRBJ1-1; 8 bases are shared with TRBD1. The CDR3 is made up of 15 amino acids. After removal of 0 bases from V and 4 bases from J, the junction contained 4 bases not matched to a gene. Germline assignment: CDR1 ENHRY and CDR2 SYGVKD. For the CDR3, the DNA is TGTGCCATCAGTGAGTCGACAGGGGAAGGCACTGAAGCTTTCTTT. This codes for CAISESTGEGTEAFF.

This clonotype was seen more than once but under ten times. This sequence joins TRBV9 and TRBJ2-1; no firm D call. The J call may be mistaken, given a closer DNA end match to TRBJ2-5. This CDR3 is built from 15 residues. Germline CDR1 is SGDLS and CDR2 is YYNGEE. CDR3 sequence (DNA): TGTGCCAGCAGCGTAGGTGGTTACGGGCAAGAGACCCAGTACTTC. Its translation: CASSVGGYGQETQYF.

In its sample, this clonotype was seen a few times. The chain uses TRBV28 and TRBJ2-7; D is possibly TRBD1 (6 bases). CDR3 length: 14 residues. Trimming removed 4 bases at V and 5 bases at J, with 15 bases between. The V gene's germline CDR1 is MDHEN and CDR2 SYDVKM. The CDR3 sequence: CASSSGTIPHEQYF. The CDR3 DNA sequence: TGTGCCAGCAGTTCTGGGACAATCCCCCACGAGCAGTACTTC.

This sequence joins TRBV29-1 and TRBJ2-5, with D maybe TRBD1 (6 bases). Germline CDR1 reads SQVTM; CDR2 reads ANQGSEA. The CDR3 loop spans 13 amino acids. The V end lost 4 bases, the J end lost 2 bases, and 11 bases lay between the germline ends. In DNA, the CDR3 is TGCAGCGTTGGAACCGGACAGCAAGAGACCCAGTACTTC. Encoded protein: CSVGTGQQETQYF.

The chain joins TRBV7-2 to TRBJ2-7; D is perhaps TRBD1 (5 bases). The J call may be faulty, since TRBJ2-1 better matches the DNA end. The CDR3 has 14 amino acids. Germline V lookup: CDR1 SGHTA, CDR2 FQGNSA. The CDR3 coding sequence is TGTGCCAGCAGCTTAGCTGTGGCCAGGGATGAGCAGTTCTTC. It encodes CASSLAVARDEQFF.

This sequence joins TRBV7-2 and TRBJ2-7; TRBD1 might be the D (5 bases). V dropped 5 bases and J dropped 10 bases, with 18 bases sitting between them. The CDR3 covers 13 residues. Germline assignment: CDR1 SGHTA and CDR2 FQGNSA. Here the CDR3 DNA reads TGTGCCAGCAGCCCCCCATCGCGACAGTTCCAGTACTTC. This sequence encodes CASSPPSRQFQYF.

The chain couples TRBV7-9 to TRBJ2-1, with TRBD2 identical over 8 bases. The ends lost 5 bases at V and 5 bases at J; junction bases unmatched: 11. Germline-derived CDR1 and CDR2 are SEHNR and FQNEAQ (reference sequence). The CDR3 is 16 residues long. CDR3 sequence (DNA): TGTGCCAGCAGCCAGAATTTTGGACTAGCAAACAATGAGCAGTTCTTC. Translation: CASSQNFGLANNEQFF.

This clonotype was seen a few times. The chain links TRBV6-5 to TRBJ2-1; D is undetermined. V was clipped by 2 bases and J by 5 bases, with 1 base between them. The CDR3 has 11 amino acids. CDR1 and CDR2 (germline): MNHEY, SVGAGI. As DNA, the CDR3 is TGTGCCAGCAGTTACGACAATGAGCAGTTCTTC. This encodes CASSYDNEQFF.

The J gene is TRBJ2-7, the V gene TRBV10-2, with D perhaps assigned TRBD1 or TRBD2 (5 bases each). Germline loops: CDR1 WSHSY, CDR2 SAAADI. Trimming removed 3 bases at V and 4 bases at J, with 7 bases between. There are 12 residues in the CDR3. Here the CDR3 DNA reads TGCGCCAGCAGTGATGAGGGGTACGAGCAGTACTTC. Residues: CASSDEGYEQYF.

V and J are TRBV7-9 and TRBJ2-5; 7 nucleotides agree with TRBD1. The CDR3 sequence is 16 residues long. The junction had 7 bases not matched to a gene; V was cut back by 1 base and J by 2 bases. CDR1 is SEHNR and CDR2 is FQNEAQ in the germline V gene (reference sequence). DNA for the CDR3: TGTGCCAGCAGCTTAGGACAGGGAGAAACGCAAGAGACCCAGTACTTC. It specifies CASSLGQGETQETQYF.

V usage is TRBV7-2 and J usage is TRBJ2-4; 8 bases line up with TRBD1. This CDR3 spans 12 amino acids. The trim removed 1 base at V and 11 bases at J, leaving 1 base unmatched. CDR1 and CDR2 (germline): SGHTA, FQGNSA. The CDR3 nucleotides are TGTGCCAGCAGCTTAGGCAGGGGGCTTCAGTACTTC. This encodes CASSLGRGLQYF.

V and J are TRBV24-1 and TRBJ2-3; 7 bases match TRBD1. Germline V gives CDR1 KGHDR, CDR2 SFDVKD. CDR3 length: 12 residues. With V trimmed by 6 bases and J by 5 bases, 1 base remained unmatched. CDR3 nucleotide sequence: TGTGCCACCAGTCCAGGGGGAGATACGCAGTATTTT. Protein sequence: CATSPGGDTQYF.

Comments on this clonotype: The junction departs from germline at one end; a sequencing error may be responsible. J is TRBJ2-1 and V is TRBV20-1; 10 nucleotides line up with TRBD2. This CDR3 contains 16 residues. Germline lookup yields CDR1 DFQATT and CDR2 SNEGSKA (reference sequence). In nucleotides, the CDR3 is TGCAGTGCTAGAGATACTAGCGGGAACTCCTACAATGGGCAGTTCTTC. It specifies CSARDTSGNSYNGQFF.

This CDR3 is CASSLLSGGHEQFF. The CDR3 DNA is TGTGCCAGCAGCTTACTTTCAGGGGGCCATGAGCAGTTCTTC. The chain combines TRBV5-6 with TRBJ2-1; 8 bases match TRBD1. This CDR3 is 14 amino acids long. Germline V gene data show CDR1 as SGHDT and CDR2 as YYEEEE. The J segment lost 8 bases and the V segment lost 2 bases, leaving 6 bases of the junction unmatched.

This clonotype was detected many times. V gene TRBV10-3 combines with J gene TRBJ1-1; D call uncertain. Germline lookup yields CDR1 ENHRY and CDR2 SYGVKD. Trimming removed 3 bases at V and 4 bases at J, with 15 bases between. CDR3 size: 15 residues. CDR3 amino acids: CAISDRAKEFTEAFF. In nucleotides, the CDR3 is TGTGCCATCAGTGACCGAGCGAAAGAGTTCACTGAAGCTTTCTTT.

V and J are TRBV12-3 or TRBV12-4 and TRBJ1-2; tentatively, D is TRBD1 (5 bases). Trimming removed 4 bases at V and 8 bases at J, with 14 bases between. This CDR3 has 13 residues. This CDR3 is CASSWGGVGGYTF. DNA of the CDR3: TGTGCCAGCAGTTGGGGAGGGGTTGGGGGCTACACCTTC.

This clonotype has more than one count but fewer than ten. The chain has TRBV3-1 and TRBJ2-5; D possibly corresponds to TRBD2 (6 bases). The CDR3 covers 17 residues. Between the trimmed V and J ends, which lost 8 bases and 1 base, there was a span of 23 bases. Germline lookup yields CDR1 LGHDT and CDR2 YNNKEL (reference sequence). The CDR3 sequence: CASEGRAGWEVQETQYF. The CDR3 DNA reads TGTGCCAGCGAAGGCCGGGCGGGATGGGAGGTCCAAGAGACCCAGTACTTC.

The chain carries TRBV2 and TRBJ2-1, with 11 bases matching TRBD2. Per the germline V gene, CDR1 is SNHLY and CDR2 is FYNNEI. The junction had 4 bases not matched to a gene; V was cut back by 0 bases and J by 6 bases. The CDR3 is made up of 16 amino acids. The CDR3 nucleotides are TGTGCCAGCAGTGAAGCCCTGCTAGCGGGAGGCAATGAGCAGTTCTTC. Encoded protein: CASSEALLAGGNEQFF.

J is TRBJ1-5 and V is TRBV3-1, with a weak D call TRBD1 (5 bases). The CDR3 spans 16 residues. Trimming stripped 4 bases from V and 7 bases from J, with 20 bases between. Germline CDR1 LGHDT, CDR2 YNNKEL (reference sequence). In DNA, the CDR3 is TGTGCCAGCAGCCGCGGCAGGGATTTCTTCGGGCAGCCCCAGCATTTT. It codes for CASSRGRDFFGQPQHF.

V and J are TRBV19 and TRBJ2-5, with TRBD2 identical over 7 bases. The CDR3 extends over 14 amino acids. V lost 5 bases to trimming and J lost 4 bases; unmatched junction nucleotides: 7. Germline V gene lookup returns CDR1 LNHDA and CDR2 SQIVND (reference sequence). The CDR3 region has the DNA TGTGCCAGTAGTCAAGGCGGGAGTTTAGAGACCCAGTACTTC. Residues: CASSQGGSLETQYF.

This clonotype occurred a few times. The genes are TRBV4-1 and TRBJ1-3; D uncertain. This CDR3 has 14 residues. V was shortened by 0 bases and J by 4 bases, with 7 bases between the two germline ends. CDR1 and CDR2 (germline): MGHRA, YSYEKL. In DNA, the CDR3 is TGCGCCAGCAGCCAAGACGCATCAGGAAACACCATATATTTT. This codes for CASSQDASGNTIYF.

This clonotype was detected a few times. The gene calls are TRBV3-1 and TRBJ2-2; D perhaps matches TRBD1 (6 bases). The V gene's germline CDR1 is LGHDT and CDR2 YNNKEL (reference sequence). Trimming cost V 0 bases and J 7 bases, with 9 bases left between them. The CDR3 covers 14 residues. The CDR3 loop reads CASSQEGHDGELFF. The CDR3 nucleotides read TGTGCCAGCAGCCAAGAGGGACACGACGGGGAGCTGTTTTTT.

This clonotype has more than one count but fewer than ten. The rearrangement uses TRBV7-9 and TRBJ2-7, with D possibly TRBD1 on 5 matching bases. V gave up 5 bases and J gave up 4 bases, with 15 bases separating them. Germline V lookup: CDR1 SEHNR, CDR2 FQNEAQ (reference sequence). The CDR3 runs to 14 residues. The CDR3 DNA sequence: TGTGCCAGCAGCAGCTCATGGGGCGAATACGAGCAGTACTTC. Translated: CASSSSWGEYEQYF.

This clonotype was seen a handful of times. The rearrangement uses TRBV6-2 or TRBV6-3 and TRBJ2-1, with 8 bases matching TRBD1. V shed 7 bases and J 4 bases; nucleotides not matched to a gene: 15. CDR3 length equals 17 residues. From germline, CDR1 is MNHEY and CDR2 SVGEGT. The CDR3 nucleotides are TGTGCCAGCACACAGGGGGTTGGGAGAGTTGGGTACAATGAGCAGTTCTTC. As protein: CASTQGVGRVGYNEQFF.

This clonotype was counted a few times. J is TRBJ2-5 and V is TRBV5-1; D is uncertain. Near its end, the DNA agrees better with TRBJ2-7, so the J call may be wrong. Germline V CDR1 and CDR2: SGHRS, YFSETQ. The CDR3 is 13 residues long. The CDR3 reads CASSLAETYEQYF. In nucleotides, the CDR3 is TGCGCCAGCAGCTTGGCAGAGACCTACGAGCAGTACTTC.